One TCR beta chain is described in this entry. The antigen is not known. Every subset had its genomic DNA shared out evenly among several immunoSEQ plates. Profiling relied on immunoSEQ multiplex PCR, and the TCRdb table lists in-frame clones only, not all of them. The sample lists some 2 million clones, about 95% occurring once. The naive CD8 population came from CD45RO-negative cells selected for CCR7, without terminally differentiated effector memory CD45RA+ cells. This sample was included in a study of shared clonotypes between healthy human individuals. Regarding the study as a whole: Large sequencing depth failed to make sorted-subset sequencing complete, rarefaction showed. Measured sharing among donors was expected to vary with sequencing depth.

The CDR3 loop spans 12 amino acids. The V gene lost 4 bases and the J gene lost 8 bases, with 11 bases spanning the gap. The germline CDR1 and CDR2 sequences are MGHDK and SYGVNS. The sequencing input was naive CD8+ T cells sorted from blood. The clonotype comes from a man between 18 and 29 years old in good health. The V gene is TRBV25-1, the J gene TRBJ1-2; D is perhaps TRBD1 (5 bases). The CDR3 DNA follows: TGTGCCAGCAGTGCGGTGGGGCTCGGCTACACCTTC. Protein sequence: CASSAVGLGYTF.